The 22 T cell receptor beta chains below come from one sample, sequenced in a study of T cell responses to AZD1222 COVID-19 vaccine. TCRdb's table, derived via immunoSEQ multiplex PCR, lists solely in-frame clones and lacks some. The table has about 170,000 clones, 85% to 90% seen once; the top ten hold 6% to 8%. The specimen was peripheral blood, collected on day 0 of AZD1222 vaccination. The receptors were gathered from an adult in good health.

The chain carries TRBV7-8 and TRBJ1-5, with D unclear. From germline, CDR1 is SGHVS and CDR2 FQNEAQ. V was pared by 2 bases and J by 7 bases, with 15 bases between. The CDR3 loop spans 15 amino acids. CDR3 DNA: TGTGCCAGCAGCTTACATCGGGGTCCGTCACAGCCCCAGCATTTT. It codes for CASSLHRGPSQPQHF.

The V call is TRBV7-9, the J call TRBJ2-2; D might be TRBD2 (5 bases). V was pared by 5 bases and J by 5 bases, with 9 bases between. CDR1 and CDR2 (germline): SEHNR, FQNEAQ (reference sequence). The CDR3 length is 13 residues. The CDR3 bases are TGTGCCAGCAGCCGGGGTGAGACCGGGGAGCTGTTTTTT. It yields the protein CASSRGETGELFF. Together with reference TRBV7-9 and TRBJ2-2, the CDR3 gives the full variable domain: DTGVSQNPRHKITKRGQNVTFRCDPISEHNRLYWYRQTLGQGPEFLTYFQNEAQLEKSRLLSDRFSAERPKGSFSTLEIQRTEQGDSAMYLCASSRGETGELFFGEGSRLTVL.

This sequence joins TRBV4-1 and TRBJ2-7; TRBD1 matches 8 bases. V lost 1 base and J lost 2; bases outside the gene matches: 4. The CDR3 runs to 15 residues. CDR1 MGHRA and CDR2 YSYEKL come from the germline V gene. The CDR3 DNA reads TGCGCCAGCAGCCAAGTGGAGGACAGGGCCTACGAGCAGTACTTC. It encodes CASSQVEDRAYEQYF.

The chain carries TRBV18 and TRBJ2-1; 7 bases match TRBD1. The CDR3 has 16 residues. The germline V gene encodes CDR1 KGHSH and CDR2 LQKENI. Germline trimming cut 5 bases from V and 7 bases from J; bases unmatched to any gene: 14. The CDR3 sequence is CASSTNRGPGTNEQFF. CDR3 in DNA: TGTGCCAGCTCAACTAACAGGGGCCCGGGTACGAATGAGCAGTTCTTC.

This clone has only one observation. In DNA form, the CDR3 reads TGTGCCAGCAGAATAGCGGGGGGAAACACCGGGGAGCTGTTTTTT. Its protein product is CASRIAGGNTGELFF. The genes are TRBV5-4 and TRBJ2-2; 10 bases line up with TRBD2. CDR1 is SGHNT and CDR2 is YYREEE in the germline V gene (reference sequence). V trimming: 5 bases; J trimming: 2 bases; junction bases outside the gene matches: 3. This CDR3 spans 15 amino acids.

This sequence joins TRBV12-5 and TRBJ2-7; D is ambiguous. V was trimmed by 1 base and J by 1 base, leaving 8 bases between them. CDR3 length: 14 residues. Looked up from germline, CDR1 is LGHNT and CDR2 is FRNRAP. CDR3 residues: CASGLGPGSYEQYV. CDR3 bases: TGTGCTAGTGGTTTGGGTCCTGGGTCCTACGAGCAGTACGTC.

The genes are TRBV11-1 and TRBJ2-6, with D unclear. Trimming took off 0 bases at V and 0 bases at J, with 15 bases between the two ends. Per germline, CDR1 SGHAT and CDR2 FQDESV (reference sequence). This CDR3 has 19 residues. The CDR3 loop reads CASSLAGNSDRSGANVLTF. The CDR3 region has the DNA TGTGCCAGCAGCTTAGCTGGAAACAGCGACCGCTCTGGGGCCAACGTCCTGACTTTC. The entire variable domain, with the rest obtained from reference TRBV11-1 and TRBJ2-6, is as follows: EAEVAQSPRYKITEKSQAVAFWCDPISGHATLYWYRQILGQGPELLVQFQDESVVDDSQLPKDRFSAERLKGVDSTLKIQPAELGDSAMYLCASSLAGNSDRSGANVLTFGAGSRLTVL.

The chain is built from TRBV5-1 and TRBJ1-1, with a weak D call TRBD1 (5 bases). CDR1 and CDR2 (germline): SGHRS, YFSETQ. This CDR3 spans 15 amino acids. V was clipped by 0 bases and J by 0 bases, with 9 bases between them. The DNA of the CDR3 is TGCGCCAGCAGCTTGGCGGGACTCATGAACACTGAAGCTTTCTTT. Encoded protein: CASSLAGLMNTEAFF.

The J gene is TRBJ2-1, the V gene TRBV7-2; no clear D. Trimming took off 4 bases at V and 3 bases at J, with 4 bases between the two ends. Germline loops: CDR1 SGHTA, CDR2 FQGNSA. The CDR3 is 12 amino acids. CDR3 sequence (DNA): TGTGCCAGCAGCTGGGACTACAATGAGCAGTTCTTC. Protein product: CASSWDYNEQFF.

This clone has more than one count but fewer than ten. The gene calls are TRBV14 and TRBJ2-1; TRBD2 might be the D (6 bases). CDR1 is SGHDN and CDR2 is FVKESK in the germline V gene. There are 15 residues in the CDR3. Trimming took 4 bases from V and 0 from J, leaving 10 bases between them. The CDR3 loop reads CASSLAASSYNEQFF. As DNA, the CDR3 is TGTGCCAGCAGCCTAGCGGCTAGCTCCTACAATGAGCAGTTCTTC. The variable domain in full, with the rest retrieved from reference TRBV14 and TRBJ2-1, is EAGVTQFPSHSVIEKGQTVTLRCDPISGHDNLYWYRRVMGKEIKFLLHFVKESKQDESGMPNNRFLAERTGGTYSTLKVQPAELEDSGVYFCASSLAASSYNEQFFGPGTRLTVL.

The chain couples TRBV9 to TRBJ2-1; TRBD1 aligns across 7 bases. The J segment lost 10 bases and the V segment lost 0 bases, leaving 13 bases of the junction unmatched. There are 16 residues in the CDR3. Germline V gene lookup returns CDR1 SGDLS and CDR2 YYNGEE. CDR3 DNA sequence: TGTGCCAGCAGCGTAGAGGGATCGAAGGGGGCGGGCGAGCAGTTCTTC. Its translation is CASSVEGSKGAGEQFF.

This CDR3 reads CASSELGVRSTDTQYF. In DNA form, the CDR3 reads TGTGCCAGCAGTGAATTGGGGGTGAGGAGCACAGATACGCAGTATTTT. J is TRBJ2-3 and V is TRBV25-1; TRBD1 or TRBD2 may be the D gene (5 bases each). The germline V gene has CDR1 MGHDK and CDR2 SYGVNS. V was trimmed by 1 base and J by 0 bases, leaving 11 bases between them. CDR3 length: 16 amino acids.

The V and J genes are TRBV4-2 and TRBJ2-7, with TRBD2 matching over 7 bases. From germline, CDR1 is LGHNA and CDR2 YNFKEQ. This CDR3 is 14 amino acids long. J lost 4 bases, V lost 5 bases, and 8 bases had no gene match. CDR3 DNA sequence: TGTGCCAGCAGCAAGATAGCGGGTTCTTACGAGCAGTACTTC. It codes for CASSKIAGSYEQYF.

The rearrangement links TRBV13 to TRBJ2-2, with a weak D call TRBD1 (6 bases). CDR3 length equals 17 residues. Trimming took off 5 bases at V and 3 bases at J, with 19 bases between the two ends. CDR1 PRHDT and CDR2 FYEKMQ come from the germline V gene (reference sequence). The CDR3 region is CASSHSSGQGHTGELFF. The CDR3 DNA reads as TGTGCCAGCAGCCACAGTTCGGGACAAGGACACACCGGGGAGCTGTTTTTT.

V is TRBV28 and J is TRBJ1-2; TRBD1 aligns across 12 bases. The CDR3 spans 15 residues. Germline CDR1 MDHEN, CDR2 SYDVKM. V shed 7 bases and J 4 bases; nucleotides not matched to a gene: 7. For the CDR3, the DNA is TGTGCCAGCACCGGGACAGGGGGCGAGGGCTATGGCTACACCTTC. Its translation is CASTGTGGEGYGYTF.

The chain is built from TRBV6-5 and TRBJ1-5; possibly TRBD1 for D (6 bases). This CDR3 has 13 amino acids. Germline-derived CDR1 and CDR2 are MNHEY and SVGAGI. Trimming removed 7 bases from V and 3 bases from J, with 10 bases in between. The CDR3 reads CASKTGPNQPQHF. The CDR3 bases are TGTGCCAGCAAAACAGGGCCCAATCAGCCCCAGCATTTT.

The V gene is TRBV11-3, the J gene TRBJ2-7; D is ambiguous. CDR3 length: 13 residues. CDR1 is SGHNT, CDR2 YENEEA, per germline. Trimming cost V 3 bases and J 4 bases, with 10 bases left between them. For the CDR3, the DNA is TGTGCCAGCAGCTTTGGAAGTCAATACGAGCAGTACTTC. Translating gives CASSFGSQYEQYF.

The genes are TRBV4-1 and TRBJ2-5; 7 nucleotides agree with TRBD1. The J segment lost 2 bases and the V segment lost 2 bases, leaving 5 bases of the junction unmatched. Germline values: CDR1 MGHRA, CDR2 YSYEKL. This CDR3 has 15 residues. Here the CDR3 reads CASSQTTGAQETQYF. The DNA of the CDR3 is TGCGCCAGCAGCCAAACCACAGGGGCTCAAGAGACCCAGTACTTC.

V usage is TRBV27 and J usage is TRBJ1-4; D call uncertain. The CDR3 sequence is 15 residues long. The V end was cut by 5 bases, the J end by 4 bases, with 14 bases between. Germline CDR1 and CDR2: MNHEY and SMNVEV (reference sequence). CDR3 nucleotide sequence: TGTGCCAGCAGTAAAAGCCGGGTTCTTAATGAAAAACTGTTTTTT. As protein: CASSKSRVLNEKLFF.

A single count supports this clone. The V and J genes are TRBV6-5 and TRBJ2-7; D may match TRBD1 or TRBD2 (5 bases each). The CDR3 is 15 residues long. Germline CDR1 reads MNHEY; CDR2 reads SVGAGI. Trimming left V 6 bases short and J 4 bases short, with 19 bases between. The DNA for the CDR3 is TGTGCCAGCAGGCGAGAGGTTGGGGGTCTTTACGAGCAGTACGTC. Its protein product is CASRREVGGLYEQYV.

This chain connects TRBV6-1 to TRBJ1-5, with a weak D call TRBD1 (5 bases). Germline-derived CDR1 and CDR2 are MNHNS and SASEGT. Trimming shortened V by 3 bases and J by 4 bases, and 16 bases separated the two germline ends. CDR3 size: 16 residues. This CDR3 reads CASSDREIFRNQPQHF. The CDR3 bases are TGTGCCAGCAGTGACAGGGAAATTTTCCGAAATCAGCCCCAGCATTTT.

Details on this clone: Other DNA sequences in this specimen translate into the identical CDR3. The chain couples TRBV4-3 to TRBJ2-3; D is tentatively TRBD1 or TRBD2 (5 bases each). This CDR3 region has 15 residues. V was clipped by 1 base and J by 0 bases, with 8 bases between them. The V gene's germline CDR1 is LGHNA and CDR2 YSLEER. The CDR3 reads CASSQVGASTDTQYF. The CDR3 nucleotides are TGCGCCAGCAGCCAAGTCGGGGCTAGCACAGATACGCAGTATTTT.